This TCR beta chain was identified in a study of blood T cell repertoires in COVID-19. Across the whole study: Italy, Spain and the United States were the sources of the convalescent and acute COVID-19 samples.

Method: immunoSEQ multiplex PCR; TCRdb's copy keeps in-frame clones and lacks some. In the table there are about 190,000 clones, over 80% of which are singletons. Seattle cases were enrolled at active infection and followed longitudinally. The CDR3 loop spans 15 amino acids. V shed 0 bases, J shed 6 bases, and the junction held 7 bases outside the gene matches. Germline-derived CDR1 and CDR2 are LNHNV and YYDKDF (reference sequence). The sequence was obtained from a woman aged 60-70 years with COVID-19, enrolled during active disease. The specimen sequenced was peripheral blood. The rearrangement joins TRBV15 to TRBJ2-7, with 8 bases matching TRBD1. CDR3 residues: CATSRDFAGGGEQYF. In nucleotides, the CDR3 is TGTGCCACCAGCAGAGATTTCGCAGGGGGCGGCGAGCAGTACTTC.